This TCR beta chain was sequenced for a study of cytomegalovirus exposure and HLA in healthy donors. The study's findings and limits: The tendency of first-cohort TCR clusters to co-occur in the 95 to 150 validation repertoires was the finding of a later analysis. In vitro, three CMV-associated chains proved specific for CMV antigens.

Measured with immunoSEQ multiplex PCR; TCRdb has only the in-frame clones, and not every one. The data show about 110,000 clones, with roughly 88% seen just once and more than 1.4% held by the top ten. The germline CDR1 and CDR2 sequences are MGHDK and SYGVNS. With V trimmed by 2 bases and J by 2 bases, 3 bases remained unmatched. The CDR3 covers 15 residues. A note on this clone: Antigen unknown.

V and J are TRBV25-1 and TRBJ1-3; the match to TRBD1 covers 7 bases. Sequenced input: PBMCs. This clonotype was sampled from a woman aged 30 to 39 in good health and CMV-seropositive. CDR3 residues: CASSEDRAAGNTIYF. The CDR3 bases are TGTGCCAGCAGTGAAGACAGGGCGGCTGGAAACACCATATATTTT.